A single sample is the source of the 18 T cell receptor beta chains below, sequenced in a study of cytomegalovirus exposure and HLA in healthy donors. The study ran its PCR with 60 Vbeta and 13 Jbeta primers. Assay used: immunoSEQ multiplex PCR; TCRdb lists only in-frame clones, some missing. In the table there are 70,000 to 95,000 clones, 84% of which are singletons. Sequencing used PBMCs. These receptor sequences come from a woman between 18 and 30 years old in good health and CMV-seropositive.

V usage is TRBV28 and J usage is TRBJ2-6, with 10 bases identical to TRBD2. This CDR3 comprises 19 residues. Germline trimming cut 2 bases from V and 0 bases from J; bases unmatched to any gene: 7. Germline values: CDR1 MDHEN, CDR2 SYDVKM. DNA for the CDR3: TGTGCCAGCAGTTTAAGGCTAGCGGGAGAGCTCTCTGGGGCCAACGTCCTGACTTTC. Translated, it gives CASSLRLAGELSGANVLTF.

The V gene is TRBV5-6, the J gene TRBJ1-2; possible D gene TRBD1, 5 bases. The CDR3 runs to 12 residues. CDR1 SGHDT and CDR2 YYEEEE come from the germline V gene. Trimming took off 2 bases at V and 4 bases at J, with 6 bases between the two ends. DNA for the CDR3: TGTGCCAGCAGCTTCGACAGCTATGGCTACACCTTC. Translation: CASSFDSYGYTF.

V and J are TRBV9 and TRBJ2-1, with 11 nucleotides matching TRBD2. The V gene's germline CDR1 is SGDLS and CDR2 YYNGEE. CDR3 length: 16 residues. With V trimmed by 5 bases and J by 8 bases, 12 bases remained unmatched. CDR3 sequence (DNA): TGTGCCAGCAGGGGGGGGCTAGCGGGAGGTCATGATGAGCAGTTCTTC. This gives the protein CASRGGLAGGHDEQFF.

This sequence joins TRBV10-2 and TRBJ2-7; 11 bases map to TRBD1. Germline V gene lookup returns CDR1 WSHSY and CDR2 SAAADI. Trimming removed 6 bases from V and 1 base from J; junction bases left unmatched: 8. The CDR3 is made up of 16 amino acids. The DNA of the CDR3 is TGCGCCAGCAGCGGACAGGGGGCAGCTATTTCCTACGAGCAGTACTTC. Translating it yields CASSGQGAAISYEQYF.

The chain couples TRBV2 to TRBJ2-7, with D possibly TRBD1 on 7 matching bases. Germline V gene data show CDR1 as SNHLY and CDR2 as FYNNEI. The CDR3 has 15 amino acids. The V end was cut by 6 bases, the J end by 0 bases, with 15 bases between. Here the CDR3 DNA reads TGTGCCAGCAGAGTGCAGGGGGGCCCCTCCTACGAGCAGTACTTC. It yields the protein CASRVQGGPSYEQYF.

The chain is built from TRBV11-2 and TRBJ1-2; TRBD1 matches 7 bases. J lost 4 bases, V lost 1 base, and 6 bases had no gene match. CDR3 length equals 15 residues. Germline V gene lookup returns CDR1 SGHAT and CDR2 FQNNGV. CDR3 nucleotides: TGTGCCAGCAGCTTAGTGGTGCGGGACAGCTATGGCTACACCTTC. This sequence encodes CASSLVVRDSYGYTF.

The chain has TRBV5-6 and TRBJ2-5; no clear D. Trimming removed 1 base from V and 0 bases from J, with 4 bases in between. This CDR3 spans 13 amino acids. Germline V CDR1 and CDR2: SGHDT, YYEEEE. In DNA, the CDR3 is TGTGCCAGCAGCTTGCTGTACCAAGAGACCCAGTACTTC. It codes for CASSLLYQETQYF.

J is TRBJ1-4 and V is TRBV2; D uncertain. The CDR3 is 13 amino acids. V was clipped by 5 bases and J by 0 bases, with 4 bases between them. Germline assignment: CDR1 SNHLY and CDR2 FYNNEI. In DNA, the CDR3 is TGTGCCAGCAGTCCAACAACTAATGAAAAACTGTTTTTT. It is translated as CASSPTTNEKLFF.

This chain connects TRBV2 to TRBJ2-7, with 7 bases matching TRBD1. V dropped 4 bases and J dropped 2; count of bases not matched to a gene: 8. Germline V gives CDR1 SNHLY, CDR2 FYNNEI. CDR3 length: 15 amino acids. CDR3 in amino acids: CASSASSGTAYEQYF. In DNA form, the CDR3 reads TGTGCCAGCAGTGCGTCTTCCGGGACAGCCTACGAGCAGTACTTC. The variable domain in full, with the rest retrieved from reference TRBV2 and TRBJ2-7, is EPEVTQTPSHQVTQMGQEVILRCVPISNHLYFYWYRQILGQKVEFLVSFYNNEISEKSEIFDDQFSVERPDGSNFTLKIRSTKLEDSAMYFCASSASSGTAYEQYFGPGTRLTVT.

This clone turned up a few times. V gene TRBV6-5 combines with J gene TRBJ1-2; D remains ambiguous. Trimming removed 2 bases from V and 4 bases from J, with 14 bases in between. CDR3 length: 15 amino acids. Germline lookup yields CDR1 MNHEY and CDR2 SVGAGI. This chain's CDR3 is CASSYMGRTGYGYTF. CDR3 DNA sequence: TGTGCCAGCAGTTACATGGGGAGGACGGGCTATGGCTACACCTTC.

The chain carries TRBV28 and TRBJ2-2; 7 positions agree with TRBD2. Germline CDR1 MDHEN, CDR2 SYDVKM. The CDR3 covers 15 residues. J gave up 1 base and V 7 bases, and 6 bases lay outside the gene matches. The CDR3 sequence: CASMSAGLNTGELFF. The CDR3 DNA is TGTGCCAGCATGTCAGCGGGATTGAACACCGGGGAGCTGTTTTTT.

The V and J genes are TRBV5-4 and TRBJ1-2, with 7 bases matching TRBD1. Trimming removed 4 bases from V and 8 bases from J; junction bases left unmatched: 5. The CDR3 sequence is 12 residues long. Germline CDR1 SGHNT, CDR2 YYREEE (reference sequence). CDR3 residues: CASSIDRDGYTF. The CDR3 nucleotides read TGTGCCAGCAGCATTGACAGGGACGGCTACACCTTC. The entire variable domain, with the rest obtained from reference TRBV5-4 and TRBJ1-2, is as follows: ETGVTQSPTHLIKTRGQQVTLRCSSQSGHNTVSWYQQALGQGPQFIFQYYREEENGRGNFPPRFSGLQFPNYSSELNVNALELDDSALYLCASSIDRDGYTFGSGTRLTVV.

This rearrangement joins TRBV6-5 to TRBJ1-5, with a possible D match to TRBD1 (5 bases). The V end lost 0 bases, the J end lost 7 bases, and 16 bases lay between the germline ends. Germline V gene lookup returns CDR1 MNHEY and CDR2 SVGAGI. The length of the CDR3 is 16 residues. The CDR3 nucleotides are TGTGCCAGCAGTTACTCTCGGCCAGGGAAGAACCAGCCCCAGCATTTT. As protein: CASSYSRPGKNQPQHF.

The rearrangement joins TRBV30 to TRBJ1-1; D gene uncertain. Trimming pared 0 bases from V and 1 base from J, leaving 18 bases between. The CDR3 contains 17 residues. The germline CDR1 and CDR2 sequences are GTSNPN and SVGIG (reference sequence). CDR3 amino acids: CAWSVPVFETENTEAFF. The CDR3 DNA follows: TGTGCCTGGAGTGTACCCGTGTTTGAGACTGAGAACACTGAAGCTTTCTTT.

The CDR3 sequence is CAWESGGETQYF. The CDR3 DNA reads as TGTGCCTGGGAGTCGGGTGGAGAGACCCAGTACTTC. The rearrangement links TRBV30 to TRBJ2-5; the D is unclear. Germline V gene sequence: CDR1 GTSNPN, CDR2 SVGIG (reference sequence). Trimming pared 5 bases from V and 4 bases from J, leaving 11 bases between. The CDR3 runs to 12 residues.

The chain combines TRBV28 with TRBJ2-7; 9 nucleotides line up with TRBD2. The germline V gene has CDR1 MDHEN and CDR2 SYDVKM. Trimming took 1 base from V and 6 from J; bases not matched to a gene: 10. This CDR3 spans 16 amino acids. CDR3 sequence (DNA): TGTGCCAGCAGTTTATCTGCTAGCGGGACTCTCACCGAGCAGTACTTC. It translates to CASSLSASGTLTEQYF.

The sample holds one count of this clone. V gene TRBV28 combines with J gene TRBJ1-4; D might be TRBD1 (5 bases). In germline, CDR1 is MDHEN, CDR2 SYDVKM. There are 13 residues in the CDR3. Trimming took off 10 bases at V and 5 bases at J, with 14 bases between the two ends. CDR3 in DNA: TGTGCCACTCTAGACAGCCGAAATGAAAAACTGTTTTTT. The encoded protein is CATLDSRNEKLFF.

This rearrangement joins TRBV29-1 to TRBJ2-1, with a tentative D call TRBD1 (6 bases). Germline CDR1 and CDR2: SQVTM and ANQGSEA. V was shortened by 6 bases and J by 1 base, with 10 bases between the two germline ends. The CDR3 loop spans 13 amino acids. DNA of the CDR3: TGCAGCGTCAACAGGGCATCCTACAATGAGCAGTTCTTC. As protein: CSVNRASYNEQFF.